Presented here are 4 T cell receptor beta chains from one specimen sequenced in a study of T cell responses to AZD1222 COVID-19 vaccine. Generated by immunoSEQ multiplex PCR, the TCRdb table keeps only in-frame clones and is missing some. The top ten clones hold roughly 21% of a sample with about 86,000 clones, 70% to 85% of them seen once. The starting material was peripheral blood, obtained on day 0 of AZD1222 vaccination. These receptors originate from an adult in good health.

J is TRBJ1-2 and V is TRBV30; possibly TRBD1 for D (6 bases). Germline assignment: CDR1 GTSNPN and CDR2 SVGIG (reference sequence). The length of the CDR3 is 13 residues. The ends were cut back, 4 bases at V and 2 bases at J, with 11 bases in the middle. DNA for the CDR3: TGTGCCTGGACAGGGGCCGCCAACTATGGCTACACCTTC. The encoded protein is CAWTGAANYGYTF.

This clone was counted only a few times. This chain links TRBV5-1 with TRBJ1-1; the D is unclear. V lost 0 bases and J lost 8, with 8 bases in between. From germline, CDR1 is SGHRS and CDR2 YFSETQ. CDR3 length: 12 amino acids. For the CDR3, the DNA is TGCGCCAGCAGCTTGGAAGGACCAGAAGCTTTCTTT. Translation gives CASSLEGPEAFF. The variable domain in full, with the rest retrieved from reference TRBV5-1 and TRBJ1-1, is KAGVTQTPRYLIKTRGQQVTLSCSPISGHRSVSWYQQTPGQGLQFLFEYFSETQRNKGNFPGRFSGRQFSNSRSEMNVSTLELGDSALYLCASSLEGPEAFFGQGTRLTVV.

The chain employs TRBV19 and TRBJ2-5; tentatively, D is TRBD2 (6 bases). Germline loops: CDR1 LNHDA, CDR2 SQIVND (reference sequence). The V end lost 2 bases, the J end lost 0 bases, and 10 bases lay between the germline ends. CDR3 length: 15 residues. The CDR3 loop reads CASSIIAGNQETQYF. Here the CDR3 DNA reads TGTGCCAGTAGTATAATCGCGGGAAACCAAGAGACCCAGTACTTC. The entire variable domain, with the rest obtained from reference TRBV19 and TRBJ2-5, is as follows: DGGITQSPKYLFRKEGQNVTLSCEQNLNHDAMYWYRQDPGQGLRLIYYSQIVNDFQKGDIAEGYSVSREKKESFPLTVTSAQKNPTAFYLCASSIIAGNQETQYFGPGTRLLVL.

As for this clone: In the same sample, other DNA sequences code for this CDR3. The chain recombines TRBV18 with TRBJ2-7; 12 positions match TRBD1. CDR3 length: 15 residues. Trimming at V came to 2 bases and at J to 2 bases, leaving 1 base not matched to a gene. The germline gives CDR1 KGHSH, CDR2 LQKENI. As DNA, the CDR3 is TGTGCCAGCTCACCAGGGACAGGGGGCACCTACGAGCAGTACTTC. Amino acid sequence: CASSPGTGGTYEQYF. Drawing the rest from reference TRBV18 and TRBJ2-7, the complete variable domain is NAGVMQNPRHLVRRRGQEARLRCSPMKGHSHVYWYRQLPEEGLKFMVYLQKENIIDESGMPKERFSAEFPKEGPSILRIQQVVRGDSAAYFCASSPGTGGTYEQYFGPGTRLTVT.